Listed below are T cell receptor beta chains from one sample, sequenced in a study of cytotoxic CD8 clonotypes in ibrutinib-treated CLL. Assay: immunoSEQ multiplex PCR; the TCRdb copy retains only in-frame clones and omits some. The sample yields about 76,000 clones, roughly 83% seen once. Specimen: PBMCs, collected after 24 months of ibrutinib treatment. The receptors here all came from a human donor with chronic lymphocytic leukemia. Both conserved end residues are part of each CDR3. A D gene is named only where the DNA matches it firmly. A clone size is listed for some rows: how often the clone was seen (once, few, many), or a class if it is expanded.

d_gene	abundance	v_gene	j_gene	CDR3aa	CDR3nt
-	few	TRBV6-1	TRBJ2-7	CASSETGFNEQYF	TGTGCCAGCAGTGAAACAGGGTTCAACGAGCAGTACTTC
TRBD2	few	TRBV9	TRBJ2-1	CASSSGLALFQFF	TGTGCCAGCAGTTCTGGACTAGCGCTCTTCCAGTTCTTC
-	few	TRBV6-1	TRBJ1-2	CASREVSGAYGYTF	TGTGCCAGCAGAGAGGTATCGGGGGCTTATGGCTACACCTTC
-	-	TRBV19	TRBJ2-5	CASSMGPSPQETQYF	TGTGCCAGTAGTATGGGCCCTAGCCCGCAAGAGACCCAGTACTTC
TRBD1	-	TRBV28	TRBJ2-5	CASSNSGQGIAETQYF	TGTGCCAGCAGTAATAGCGGACAGGGGATTGCGGAGACCCAGTACTTC
-	-	TRBV5-1	TRBJ2-7	CASSPSGNLYEQYF	TGCGCCAGCAGCCCCTCCGGAAACCTCTACGAGCAGTACTTC
TRBD1	-	TRBV19	TRBJ1-2	CASSPRGTGGANYGYTF	TGTGCCAGCTCCCCGCGCGGGACAGGGGGCGCAAACTATGGCTACACCTTC
-	once	TRBV30	TRBJ2-3	CAFKLRGTSTDTQYF	TGTGCCTTCAAACTCAGGGGGACTAGCACAGATACGCAGTATTTT
TRBD1	-	TRBV28	TRBJ1-2	CASTTGADYGYTF	TGTGCCAGTACAACAGGGGCCGACTATGGCTACACCTTC
TRBD2	-	TRBV9	TRBJ2-1	CASSVLAGGGNEQFF	TGTGCCAGCAGCGTCCTAGCGGGAGGGGGCAATGAGCAGTTCTTC
-	-	TRBV30	TRBJ1-1	CAWSRGTGEAFF	TGTGCCTGGAGTCGGGGTACGGGAGAAGCTTTCTTT
TRBD2	-	TRBV6-1	TRBJ2-3	CASSRLAGSTDTQYF	TGTGCCAGCAGTCGACTAGCTGGGAGCACAGATACGCAGTATTTT
-	-	TRBV19	TRBJ2-2	CASEGIGVGTLRTGELFF	TGTGCCAGTGAGGGAATCGGAGTGGGGACATTACGCACCGGGGAGCTGTTTTTT
-	-	TRBV11-3	TRBJ2-5	CASSLDSVGRETQYF	TGTGCCAGCAGCTTAGATTCTGTCGGGCGGGAGACCCAGTACTTC
TRBD2	-	TRBV11-2	TRBJ2-1	CASSLTSGRNEQFF	TGTGCCAGCAGCTTAACTAGCGGGAGGAATGAGCAGTTCTTC
TRBD2	-	TRBV6-1	TRBJ2-2	CASSAGTSGRVANTGELFF	TGTGCCAGCAGTGCCGGGACTAGCGGGAGGGTAGCGAACACCGGGGAGCTGTTTTTT
-	-	TRBV5-1	TRBJ2-7	CASSLVEGFIYEQYF	TGCGCCAGCAGCTTGGTTGAAGGGTTTATCTACGAGCAGTACTTC
-	-	TRBV5-1	TRBJ1-2	CASSLQGLGGYTF	TGCGCCAGCAGCCTCCAGGGATTAGGCGGCTACACCTTC
TRBD2	-	TRBV4-2	TRBJ2-3	CASSQESRPRTSGGGTDTQYF	TGTGCCAGCAGCCAAGAATCTCGGCCTAGGACTAGCGGGGGGGGCACAGATACGCAGTATTTT
TRBD1	-	TRBV7-9	TRBJ1-2	CASSKDSGTGVYGYTF	TGTGCCAGCAGCAAGGACTCCGGGACAGGGGTATATGGCTACACCTTC
TRBD2	-	TRBV9	TRBJ2-2	CASSVRTSGMINTGELFF	TGTGCCAGCAGCGTAAGAACTAGCGGGATGATCAACACCGGGGAGCTGTTTTTT
TRBD1	few	TRBV28	TRBJ2-7	CASRGTDIYEQYF	TGTGCCAGCAGGGGGACAGACATCTACGAGCAGTACTTC
-	once	TRBV4-3	TRBJ1-1	CASSHEAARGEAFF	TGCGCCAGCAGCCATGAGGCCGCTCGCGGTGAAGCTTTCTTT
TRBD2	-	TRBV5-5	TRBJ2-1	CASSLASGQRNYNEQFF	TGTGCCAGCAGCTTGGCTAGCGGGCAAAGAAACTACAATGAGCAGTTCTTC
-	-	TRBV7-9	TRBJ1-1	CASSSSVFMNTEAFF	TGTGCCAGCAGCTCGTCGGTATTTATGAACACTGAAGCTTTCTTT
TRBD2	-	TRBV10-3	TRBJ2-5	CAISEGTSGETQYF	TGTGCCATCAGTGAGGGGACTAGCGGAGAGACCCAGTACTTC
TRBD2	-	TRBV5-4	TRBJ2-1	CASSPRGGARTSGNYNEQFF	TGTGCCAGCAGCCCCAGGGGAGGCGCCAGGACTAGCGGGAACTACAATGAGCAGTTCTTC
-	once	TRBV5-4	TRBJ2-4	CASSLGVRGEGNF	TGTGCCAGCAGCTTGGGGGTTCGAGGGGAAGGAAACTTC
-	-	TRBV10-3	TRBJ2-5	CAIRMGRTSETQYF	TGTGCCATCAGGATGGGCCGGACTTCTGAGACCCAGTACTTC
-	-	TRBV11-3	TRBJ2-2	CASSSKPVGGELFF	TGTGCCAGCAGCTCAAAACCTGTAGGCGGGGAGCTGTTTTTT
TRBD1	-	TRBV2	TRBJ2-7	CASSIGQGASYEQYF	TGTGCCAGCAGCATCGGACAGGGAGCCTCCTACGAGCAGTACTTC
TRBD2	once	TRBV27	TRBJ2-1	CASSPLASGRNHEQFF	TGTGCCAGCAGTCCTCTGGCTAGCGGGAGAAACCATGAGCAGTTCTTC
TRBD1	-	TRBV6-5	TRBJ1-5	CASRRDREGYQPQHF	TGTGCCAGCAGGCGAGACAGGGAAGGCTATCAGCCCCAGCATTTT
-	-	TRBV4-2	TRBJ1-5	CASRPTDSNQPQHF	TGTGCCAGCAGACCTACAGATAGCAATCAGCCCCAGCATTTT
TRBD2	few	TRBV19	TRBJ2-2	CASSILAGASGELFF	TGTGCCAGTAGTATATTAGCGGGAGCCTCCGGGGAGCTGTTTTTT
TRBD2	-	TRBV9	TRBJ2-5	CASSVGAGGGETQYF	TGTGCCAGCAGCGTAGGTGCGGGAGGGGGGGAGACCCAGTACTTC
TRBD2	-	TRBV6-6	TRBJ2-5	CASSYPGLAEETQYF	TGTGCCAGCAGTTACCCGGGACTAGCGGAAGAGACCCAGTACTTC
-	few	TRBV5-6	TRBJ2-4	CASNGRQTDIQYF	TGTGCCAGCAACGGACGGCAGACGGACATTCAGTACTTC
-	many	TRBV7-3	TRBJ2-1	CASSLIGQGGSDEQFF	TGTGCCAGCAGCTTAATAGGTCAGGGAGGCAGCGATGAGCAGTTCTTC
-	-	TRBV7-9	TRBJ1-1	CASSRGLNTEAFF	TGTGCCAGCAGCCGAGGTTTGAACACTGAAGCTTTCTTT
-	few	TRBV5-1	TRBJ2-3	CASSRTSTDTQYF	TGCGCCAGCAGCCGGACTAGCACAGATACGCAGTATTTT
TRBD2	-	TRBV7-2	TRBJ2-7	CASSLVVAGGFHEQYF	TGTGCCAGCAGCTTAGTCGTAGCGGGAGGGTTTCACGAGCAGTACTTC
TRBD2	-	TRBV10-3	TRBJ2-1	CAISESITSGAYNEQFF	TGTGCCATCAGTGAGTCGATAACTAGCGGAGCGTACAATGAGCAGTTCTTC
-	-	TRBV5-1	TRBJ2-3	CASSLDPSTDTQYF	TGCGCCAGCAGCTTGGACCCTAGCACAGATACGCAGTATTTT
-	-	TRBV19	TRBJ2-3	CASSTQRADTQYF	TGTGCCAGTAGTACGCAGCGGGCCGATACGCAGTATTTT
TRBD1	-	TRBV5-1	TRBJ2-1	CASSKPTGTGLNEQFF	TGCGCCAGCAGCAAGCCTACCGGGACAGGGTTGAATGAGCAGTTCTTC
TRBD2	-	TRBV5-4	TRBJ2-7	CASRESLAGGAYEQYF	TGTGCCAGCAGGGAGTCGTTAGCGGGAGGGGCCTACGAGCAGTACTTC
TRBD1	-	TRBV5-6	TRBJ2-5	CASSRTGEETQYF	TGTGCCAGCAGCCGGACAGGGGAAGAGACCCAGTACTTC
-	-	TRBV5-6	TRBJ2-1	CASSVGNVEQFF	TGTGCCAGCAGCGTGGGGAACGTTGAGCAGTTCTTC
-	-	TRBV30	TRBJ1-3	CAWSVDPSSGNTIYF	TGTGCCTGGAGTGTAGACCCGAGCTCTGGAAACACCATATATTTT
-	-	TRBV28	TRBJ2-4	CASSPDSPLAKNIQYF	TGTGCCAGCAGTCCGGACAGCCCCCTAGCCAAAAACATTCAGTACTTC
-	-	TRBV2	TRBJ2-2	CASSWGSNTGELFF	TGTGCCAGCAGTTGGGGCTCGAACACCGGGGAGCTGTTTTTT
-	once	TRBV14	TRBJ1-1	CASGEQGNTEAFF	TGTGCCAGCGGTGAACAGGGGAACACTGAAGCTTTCTTT
-	-	TRBV19	TRBJ2-6	CASSIVNSGANVLTF	TGTGCCAGTAGTATTGTAAACTCTGGGGCCAACGTCCTGACTTTC